This T cell receptor beta chain was captured in a study of identical twins. The CDR3 is 15 residues long. The V gene end was trimmed by 6 bases and the J gene end by 4 bases; junction bases not matched to a gene: 8. From germline, CDR1 is SGHAT and CDR2 FQNNGV. TCRdb re-analysed the 5' RACE reads in MiXCR, keeping a single row per CDR3 protein. The data show a few hundred thousand distinct CDR3 sequences, approximately 10% seen once. This sample also appeared in a second study, on yellow fever vaccine responses in identical twins. That paper adds: After vaccination, twins' T cell response reportedly seemed partly convergent, partly personalized.

The sequence derives from a young woman in good health. The J gene is TRBJ2-1, the V gene TRBV11-2; 8 nucleotides agree with TRBD2. Sequences were obtained from PBMCs. The CDR3 coding sequence is TGTGCCAGCAGACCTCCGGGACTAGAGTACAATGAGCAGTTCTTC. This gives the protein CASRPPGLEYNEQFF.